Listed here are 30 T cell receptor beta chains from one sample, sequenced in a study of blood T cells in healthy people across ages. Combining a sample-barcoded 5' primer with a J-beta primer mix, a second PCR ran for roughly 7 to 11 cycles. TCRdb recomputed calls from the 5' RACE reads with MiXCR, one row per CDR3 protein. The data show about 640,000 distinct CDR3 sequences, under 65% seen once. Material: blood. These receptors originate from a man aged 55 to 70 in good health.

This clonotype was observed a few times. The chain has TRBV6-2 or TRBV6-3 and TRBJ2-1; D possibly corresponds to TRBD1 (6 bases). The germline V and J ends were trimmed by 6 bases and 8 bases, with 8 bases remaining between them. The length of the CDR3 is 11 residues. In germline, CDR1 is MNHEY, CDR2 SVGEGT. The CDR3 nucleotides read TGTGCCAGCAGAAAGGGGGATGAGCAGTTCTTC. Residues: CASRKGDEQFF.

The genes are TRBV29-1 and TRBJ2-3; D is unresolved. CDR1 SQVTM and CDR2 ANQGSEA come from the germline V gene. The length of the CDR3 is 12 residues. Between the trimmed V and J ends, which lost 4 bases and 2 bases, there was a span of 7 bases. This CDR3 is CSVATSTDTQYF. The CDR3 coding sequence is TGCAGCGTTGCTACTTCCACAGATACGCAGTATTTT.

The chain carries TRBV27 and TRBJ1-1, with D unclear. Germline V gives CDR1 MNHEY, CDR2 SMNVEV (reference sequence). The ends were cut back, 7 bases at V and 0 bases at J, with 15 bases in the middle. There are 15 residues in the CDR3. In DNA form, the CDR3 reads TGTGCCAGCACTCGTACCAGTGGGGTGAACACTGAAGCTTTCTTT. Translating gives CASTRTSGVNTEAFF.

The chain joins TRBV3-1 to TRBJ2-5; D is ambiguous. The V end lost 0 bases, the J end lost 2 bases, and 13 bases lay between the germline ends. The germline V gene has CDR1 LGHDT and CDR2 YNNKEL (reference sequence). This CDR3 contains 16 residues. The CDR3 DNA is TGTGCCAGCAGCCAAGATGCGACGGTAGCTCAAGAGACCCAGTACTTC. It codes for CASSQDATVAQETQYF.

The CDR3 bases are TGTGCCAGCAGTTTATACGGCAGGGGGCGCGTTCAGCCCCAGCATTTT. Protein: CASSLYGRGRVQPQHF. The rearrangement joins TRBV28 to TRBJ1-5; TRBD1 matches at 8 bases. The CDR3 runs to 16 residues. Germline CDR1 is MDHEN and CDR2 is SYDVKM. V was pared by 1 base and J by 6 bases, with 8 bases of the junction left unmatched.

J is TRBJ1-1 and V is TRBV20-1; possibly TRBD1 for D (5 bases). CDR1 and CDR2 (germline): DFQATT, SNEGSKA (reference sequence). V shed 5 bases and J shed 7 bases, with 20 bases lying between them. The CDR3 totals 14 residues. The CDR3 DNA follows: TGCAGTGCTCCCCCGGGGGGTTATGTCAGTGAAGCTTTCTTT. Its translation: CSAPPGGYVSEAFF.

The chain combines TRBV20-1 with TRBJ2-1; D is undetermined. Germline CDR1 reads DFQATT; CDR2 reads SNEGSKA (reference sequence). This CDR3 comprises 14 residues. The ends were cut back, 0 bases at V and 4 bases at J, with 10 bases in the middle. The CDR3, as DNA: TGCAGTGCTAGAGAAGTCAGGCCTTACAATGAGCAGTTCTTC. Translating it yields CSAREVRPYNEQFF.

The chain carries TRBV20-1 and TRBJ2-5, with 8 positions matching TRBD1. Germline V gene sequence: CDR1 DFQATT, CDR2 SNEGSKA (reference sequence). This CDR3 contains 14 residues. With V trimmed by 2 bases and J by 4 bases, 6 bases remained unmatched. CDR3 sequence (DNA): TGCAGTGCTAGACTAGACAGGGGACGAGAGACCCAGTACTTC. Translated, it gives CSARLDRGRETQYF.

This chain connects TRBV6-5 to TRBJ1-5; D may be TRBD1 (5 bases). Between the trimmed V and J ends, which lost 6 bases and 6 bases, there was a span of 21 bases. CDR1 and CDR2 from the germline V gene are MNHEY and SVGAGI. The CDR3 consists of 16 residues. CDR3 residues: CASRSAGGAFTQPQHF. CDR3 DNA: TGTGCCAGCAGATCCGCAGGAGGGGCATTTACTCAGCCCCAGCATTTT.

This chain links TRBV6-6 with TRBJ2-4; TRBD2 aligns across 10 bases. Germline trimming cut 0 bases from V and 8 bases from J; bases unmatched to any gene: 4. There are 15 residues in the CDR3. Germline loops: CDR1 MNHNY, CDR2 SVGAGI (reference sequence). The CDR3 nucleotides are TGTGCCAGCAGTTACTCGAACCTAGCGGGGGACATTCAGTACTTC. Translation gives CASSYSNLAGDIQYF.

Many counts were recorded for this clonotype. The rearrangement uses TRBV7-2 and TRBJ2-5; 7 nucleotides match TRBD1. CDR1 is SGHTA, CDR2 FQGNSA, per germline. V lost 1 base and J lost 1; bases outside the gene matches: 3. The CDR3 has 15 residues. CDR3 protein: CASSLEGQLQETQYF. CDR3 nucleotides: TGTGCCAGCAGCTTAGAGGGACAGCTCCAAGAGACCCAGTACTTC.

This clonotype was picked up a small number of times. V usage is TRBV7-9 and J usage is TRBJ2-7, with D perhaps TRBD1 or TRBD2 (5 bases each). V lost 3 bases and J 3 bases, leaving 15 bases between the germline ends. The CDR3 contains 15 residues. CDR1 and CDR2 (germline): SEHNR, FQNEAQ (reference sequence). CDR3 nucleotide sequence: TGTGCCAGCAGCTTGGGGCAGGGAGCCTTCTACGAGCAGTACTTC. This codes for CASSLGQGAFYEQYF.

This clonotype was observed a few times. The chain recombines TRBV29-1 with TRBJ2-1; the match to TRBD1 covers 9 bases. V dropped 7 bases and J dropped 5; count of bases not matched to a gene: 9. Germline V gene data show CDR1 as SQVTM and CDR2 as ANQGSEA. This CDR3 comprises 14 residues. The CDR3 DNA follows: TGCAGCGGGACTCGGGGACAGGGAAACAATGAGCAGTTCTTC. This gives the protein CSGTRGQGNNEQFF.

This clonotype came up a few times. The chain combines TRBV7-9 with TRBJ2-5; no definite D call. Germline loops: CDR1 SEHNR, CDR2 FQNEAQ (reference sequence). The ends were cut back, 2 bases at V and 5 bases at J, with 12 bases in the middle. The CDR3 runs 14 residues. The CDR3 DNA sequence: TGTGCCAGCAGCTTAACGCTCTCCGTGGAGACCCAGTACTTC. This codes for CASSLTLSVETQYF.

This chain uses TRBV2 with TRBJ1-6; D is uncertain. V gave up 6 bases and J gave up 2 bases, with 8 bases separating them. Germline CDR1 and CDR2: SNHLY and FYNNEI. This CDR3 comprises 14 residues. The CDR3 DNA sequence: TGTGCCAGCAGCGCCAGGACCTATAATTCACCCCTCCACTTT. This translates into CASSARTYNSPLHF.

The chain is built from TRBV2 and TRBJ1-6; D gene ambiguous. The CDR3 spans 13 residues. V was trimmed by 8 bases and J by 7 bases, leaving 12 bases between them. Germline assignment: CDR1 SNHLY and CDR2 FYNNEI. In DNA form, the CDR3 reads TGTGCCAGCCGGGATTTGGGGAATTCACCCCTCCACTTT. Protein product: CASRDLGNSPLHF. Supplemented by reference TRBV2 and TRBJ1-6, the full variable domain reads EPEVTQTPSHQVTQMGQEVILRCVPISNHLYFYWYRQILGQKVEFLVSFYNNEISEKSEIFDDQFSVERPDGSNFTLKIRSTKLEDSAMYFCASRDLGNSPLHFGNGTRLTVT.

The J gene is TRBJ1-6, the V gene TRBV28; D uncertain. Per germline, CDR1 MDHEN and CDR2 SYDVKM. V was trimmed by 2 bases and J by 0 bases, leaving 8 bases between them. CDR3 size: 16 residues. The CDR3 loop reads CASSLGRISYNSPLHF. The CDR3 nucleotides are TGTGCCAGCAGTTTAGGCAGGATCTCCTATAATTCACCCCTCCACTTT.

This clonotype appeared a few times. The chain uses TRBV24-1 and TRBJ2-6; D not resolved. V lost 3 bases and J lost 0, with 8 bases in between. Germline V lookup: CDR1 KGHDR, CDR2 SFDVKD. The CDR3 runs to 16 residues. CDR3 nucleotide sequence: TGTGCCACCAGTGATGGCGGAAGCTCTGGGGCCAACGTCCTGACTTTC. This translates into CATSDGGSSGANVLTF.

A few counts support this clonotype. The V and J genes are TRBV7-2 and TRBJ2-1; D uncertain. The ends were cut back, 2 bases at V and 8 bases at J, with 7 bases in the middle. This CDR3 is 12 amino acids long. Germline CDR1 and CDR2: SGHTA and FQGNSA. The CDR3 sequence: CASSLFDDEQFF. The CDR3 DNA reads as TGTGCCAGCAGCTTATTTGATGATGAGCAGTTCTTC.

The chain carries TRBV5-6 and TRBJ2-5; 7 bases agree with TRBD1. Looked up from germline, CDR1 is SGHDT and CDR2 is YYEEEE. The V segment lost 0 bases and the J segment 5 bases; nucleotides outside the gene matches: 10. The CDR3 runs 16 residues. CDR3 DNA sequence: TGTGCCAGCAGCTTGGCCGAGACAGGGTACTGGGAGACCCAGTACTTC. Translated: CASSLAETGYWETQYF.

This clonotype has just a few counts. V and J are TRBV5-1 and TRBJ2-4; tentatively, D is TRBD2 (5 bases). The DNA end lines up better with TRBJ2-7; the J call may be wrong. The CDR3 has 14 residues. Germline V CDR1 and CDR2: SGHRS, YFSETQ. The CDR3 bases are TGCGCCAGCAGCTTGGACGGGAATTGGTACGAGCAGTACTTC. Translated: CASSLDGNWYEQYF.

This chain links TRBV5-1 with TRBJ1-1, with TRBD1 matching over 8 bases. This CDR3 region has 16 residues. Germline V lookup: CDR1 SGHRS, CDR2 YFSETQ. V was clipped by 1 base and J by 0 bases; unmatched bases: 5. CDR3 protein: CASSLRVTGVNTEAFF. The CDR3 bases are TGCGCCAGCAGCTTGCGTGTGACAGGGGTGAACACTGAAGCTTTCTTT.

V is TRBV6-5 and J is TRBJ1-5; no definite D call. Germline CDR1 reads MNHEY; CDR2 reads SVGAGI. The CDR3 is made up of 15 amino acids. Between the trimmed V and J ends, which lost 2 bases and 4 bases, there was a span of 12 bases. This chain's CDR3 is CASSYGAMGNQPQHF. The CDR3 nucleotides read TGTGCCAGCAGTTACGGAGCGATGGGGAATCAGCCCCAGCATTTT.

This clonotype was seen a few times. The rearrangement joins TRBV10-3 to TRBJ2-6; 10 bases map to TRBD1. The CDR3 extends over 17 amino acids. In germline, CDR1 is ENHRY, CDR2 SYGVKD. The ends lost 4 bases at V and 0 bases at J; junction bases unmatched: 3. DNA for the CDR3: TGTGCCATCAGTGTTGGGACAGGGGACTCTGGGGCCAACGTCCTGACTTTC. It is translated as CAISVGTGDSGANVLTF.

The chain combines TRBV24-1 with TRBJ2-1; D ambiguous. This CDR3 contains 14 residues. V lost 3 bases and J 12 bases, leaving 17 bases between the germline ends. The germline V gene encodes CDR1 KGHDR and CDR2 SFDVKD. The CDR3, as DNA: TGTGCCACCAGTGATCCGGCAGGACGAGGATCGCAGTTCTTC. It translates to CATSDPAGRGSQFF.

The rearrangement links TRBV9 to TRBJ2-5; 8 bases agree with TRBD1. V lost 3 bases, J lost 5 bases, and 9 bases stayed unmatched. The CDR3 runs 15 residues. CDR1 and CDR2 (germline): SGDLS, YYNGEE. As DNA, the CDR3 is TGTGCCAGCAGCGAGACAGGGGCCACTTGGGAGACCCAGTACTTC. It yields the protein CASSETGATWETQYF.

The chain uses TRBV29-1 and TRBJ2-7, with 10 positions matching TRBD1. The DNA end lines up better with TRBJ2-5; the J call may be wrong. Germline V gene lookup returns CDR1 SQVTM and CDR2 ANQGSEA. The CDR3 is 14 residues long. The CDR3 here is CSAEGTGVRETQYF. CDR3 DNA sequence: TGCAGCGCTGAGGGGACAGGGGTTAGAGAGACCCAGTACTTC.

J is TRBJ1-2 and V is TRBV25-1; TRBD1 might be the D (6 bases). Germline V gives CDR1 MGHDK, CDR2 SYGVNS. The CDR3 runs 15 residues. V lost 7 bases and J 3 bases, leaving 18 bases between the germline ends. This chain's CDR3 is CASNPLRGRYYGYTF. The CDR3 DNA reads as TGTGCCAGCAATCCACTCCGGGGGCGGTACTATGGCTACACCTTC.

CDR3: CASSHHRGWETQYF. The CDR3 DNA follows: TGTGCCAGCAGCCACCACCGGGGGTGGGAGACCCAGTACTTC. V usage is TRBV27 and J usage is TRBJ2-5; D is possibly TRBD2 (6 bases). Germline lookup yields CDR1 MNHEY and CDR2 SMNVEV (reference sequence). The CDR3 contains 14 residues. With 6 bases removed from V and 5 bases from J, the gap between germline ends came to 16 bases.

This chain links TRBV2 with TRBJ2-3; TRBD2 aligns across 10 bases. The CDR3 consists of 17 residues. Losses at the gene ends were 2 bases for V and 0 bases for J; bases not matched to a gene: 5. Germline V gene data show CDR1 as SNHLY and CDR2 as FYNNEI. The CDR3 DNA follows: TGTGCCAGCAGTGAATTCGGACTAGCGGCTAGCACAGATACGCAGTATTTT. Protein: CASSEFGLAASTDTQYF.